The rows below give T cell receptor beta chains drawn from one sample of a study of technical replicates of blood from several donors. Profiling relied on immunoSEQ multiplex PCR, and the TCRdb table lists in-frame clones only, not all of them. Here the sample spans 80,000 to 100,000 clones, 95% being singletons. The material sequenced was T cells isolated from PBMCs. The receptors come from a human donor in good health. Each CDR3 is given with its conserved first and last residue. The D gene is left open where the match is weak.

v_gene: TRBV27; d_gene: NA; j_gene: TRBJ2-7; CDR3aa: CASSLTDGTEEYF
v_gene: TRBV9; d_gene: TRBD2; j_gene: TRBJ2-5; CDR3aa: CASSHGLAQETQYF
v_gene: TRBV7-5; d_gene: NA; j_gene: TRBJ1-4; CDR3aa: CVRSLRGHSTHEKLFF
v_gene: TRBV27; d_gene: NA; j_gene: TRBJ2-7; CDR3aa: CASSWKQGSYEQYF
v_gene: TRBV12-5; d_gene: NA; j_gene: TRBJ2-5; CDR3aa: CASGPTGGEETQYF
v_gene: TRBV28; d_gene: NA; j_gene: TRBJ1-1; CDR3aa: CASTKTENTEAFF
v_gene: TRBV7-9; d_gene: TRBD2; j_gene: TRBJ2-7; CDR3aa: CASSSSGRAYEQYF
v_gene: TRBV5-8; d_gene: NA; j_gene: TRBJ1-1; CDR3aa: CASSLAGIEAFF
v_gene: TRBV29-1; d_gene: NA; j_gene: TRBJ1-3; CDR3aa: CSVRTGTGNTIYF
v_gene: TRBV28; d_gene: NA; j_gene: TRBJ2-3; CDR3aa: CASSLGGMISDTQYF
v_gene: TRBV28; d_gene: NA; j_gene: TRBJ1-2; CDR3aa: CASSPPWLGLAYGYTF
v_gene: TRBV30; d_gene: TRBD1; j_gene: TRBJ1-2; CDR3aa: CAWSVGRGGQGNGYTF
v_gene: TRBV10-1; d_gene: TRBD2; j_gene: TRBJ2-7; CDR3aa: CASSETGRADEQYF
v_gene: TRBV15; d_gene: TRBD2; j_gene: TRBJ2-5; CDR3aa: CATSRGASGTETQYF
v_gene: TRBV9; d_gene: TRBD1; j_gene: TRBJ1-2; CDR3aa: CASSVIETGATPYGYTF
v_gene: TRBV29-1; d_gene: TRBD2; j_gene: TRBJ2-7; CDR3aa: CSVERLAGLSYEQYF
v_gene: TRBV10-1; d_gene: TRBD2; j_gene: TRBJ2-1; CDR3aa: CASSPGLAGGPAVNEQFF
v_gene: TRBV5-1; d_gene: TRBD2; j_gene: TRBJ2-4; CDR3aa: CASSSGLAGNIQYF
v_gene: TRBV2; d_gene: NA; j_gene: TRBJ2-7; CDR3aa: CASSEKTFYYEQYF
v_gene: TRBV4-1; d_gene: TRBD2; j_gene: TRBJ2-5; CDR3aa: CASSQAGTSGSFLGETQYF
v_gene: TRBV7-8; d_gene: TRBD1; j_gene: TRBJ2-3; CDR3aa: CASSLETGAGTDTQYF
v_gene: TRBV13; d_gene: NA; j_gene: TRBJ2-3; CDR3aa: CASSLYTDTQYF
v_gene: TRBV7-9; d_gene: TRBD1; j_gene: TRBJ2-3; CDR3aa: CASSSRTGAYTDTQYF
v_gene: TRBV4-1; d_gene: TRBD1; j_gene: TRBJ2-5; CDR3aa: CASSPDRVGQETQYF
v_gene: TRBV2; d_gene: NA; j_gene: NA; CDR3aa: CASSARGSLLSYEQYF
v_gene: TRBV12-2; d_gene: NA; j_gene: TRBJ2-5; CDR3aa: CASRHTRSSGTPQETQYF
v_gene: TRBV27; d_gene: NA; j_gene: TRBJ2-2; CDR3aa: CASSFERHTGELFF
v_gene: TRBV5-8; d_gene: NA; j_gene: TRBJ1-5; CDR3aa: CASSSKSATISNQPQHF
v_gene: TRBV15; d_gene: TRBD1; j_gene: TRBJ1-1; CDR3aa: CATSRDYQGTGGSRDTEAFF
v_gene: TRBV5-1; d_gene: TRBD1; j_gene: TRBJ1-1; CDR3aa: CASSLAGVRGRKNTEAFF
v_gene: TRBV18; d_gene: NA; j_gene: TRBJ1-4; CDR3aa: CASSPPSGDGEKLFF
v_gene: TRBV6-5; d_gene: NA; j_gene: TRBJ2-7; CDR3aa: CASRPTGRSEQYF